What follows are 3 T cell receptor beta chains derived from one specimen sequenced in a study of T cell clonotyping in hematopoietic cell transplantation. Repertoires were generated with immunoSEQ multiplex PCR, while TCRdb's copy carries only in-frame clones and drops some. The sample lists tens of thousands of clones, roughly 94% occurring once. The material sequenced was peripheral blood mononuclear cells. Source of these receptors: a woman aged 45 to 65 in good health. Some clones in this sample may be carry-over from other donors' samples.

The CDR3 reads CSASGGRKTMNTEAFF. The DNA for the CDR3 is TGCAGCGCATCGGGGGGAAGGAAGACCATGAACACTGAAGCTTTCTTT. V is TRBV29-1 and J is TRBJ1-1, with D possibly matching TRBD1 (5 bases). The CDR3 contains 16 residues. The V gene's germline CDR1 is SQVTM and CDR2 ANQGSEA. Trimming shortened V by 7 bases and J by 0 bases, and 21 bases separated the two germline ends.

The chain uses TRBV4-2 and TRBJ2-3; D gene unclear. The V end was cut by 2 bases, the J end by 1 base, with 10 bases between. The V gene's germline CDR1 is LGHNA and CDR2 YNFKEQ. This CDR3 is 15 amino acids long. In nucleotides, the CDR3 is TGTGCCAGCAGCCAAAGTTTCGAAGGCACAGATACGCAGTATTTT. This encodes CASSQSFEGTDTQYF.

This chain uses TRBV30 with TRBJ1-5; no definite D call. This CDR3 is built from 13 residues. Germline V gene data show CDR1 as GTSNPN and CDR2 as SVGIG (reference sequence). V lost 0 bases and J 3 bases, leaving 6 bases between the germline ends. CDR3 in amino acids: CAWSVRDNQPQHF. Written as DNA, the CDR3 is TGTGCCTGGAGTGTACGGGACAATCAGCCCCAGCATTTT.